The rows below give T cell receptor beta chains drawn from one sample of a study of identical twins. TCRdb processed the 5' RACE reads anew with MiXCR; each CDR3 protein has one entry. The sample lists approximately 500,000 distinct CDR3 sequences, roughly 15% occurring once. The sample also formed part of further work on yellow fever vaccine responses in identical twins.

Sequencing was performed on CD4+ T cells sorted from blood. These receptors were obtained from a woman under 30 in good health. The CDR3 runs from the conserved cysteine through the conserved F or W. A D gene is named only where the DNA matches it firmly. Not every row has a clone size; where given, it reads once, few, many or a size class.

j_call clone_size d_call v_call cdr3_nt cdr3_aa
TRBJ2-2 NA TRBD2 TRBV11-2 TGTGCCAGCACTGAGCGGGGGGGGAACACCGGGGAGCTGTTTTTT CASTERGGNTGELFF
TRBJ1-6 few NA TRBV20-1 TGCAGTGCTAGAACCGGACAGTATTCTTATAATTCACCCCTCCACTTT CSARTGQYSYNSPLHF
TRBJ2-3 NA NA TRBV29-1 TGCAGCGTTGGGGTGTTGGGTCTCTCTAGCACAGATACGCAGTATTTT CSVGVLGLSSTDTQYF
TRBJ2-2 many NA TRBV12-3/TRBV12-4 TGTGCCAGCAGTTTCAGGGAGACGAACACCGGGGAGCTGTTTTTT CASSFRETNTGELFF
TRBJ2-1 NA TRBD2 TRBV5-1 TGCGCCAGCAGCTTGGAGGCTAGCGGGGGGGAGCAGTTCTTC CASSLEASGGEQFF
TRBJ2-3 many NA TRBV7-9 TGTGCCAGCAGCTTAGGAACAACCGTTCAAATACCCCAGTATTTT CASSLGTTVQIPQYF
TRBJ1-1 many NA TRBV12-3/TRBV12-4 TGTGCCAGCAGTTTAGAACAGGGAGGGGGTGAAGCTTTCTTT CASSLEQGGGEAFF
TRBJ2-2 few NA TRBV12-3/TRBV12-4 TGTGCCAGCAAAAGCGGGTGGGCGGGGTTGCTGTTTTTT CASKSGWAGLLFF
TRBJ1-5 few NA TRBV6-1 TGTGCCAGCAGCCCACACCGGACCCAAGGGCAGCCCCAGCATTTT CASSPHRTQGQPQHF
TRBJ2-3 few TRBD2 TRBV20-1 TGCAGTGCTAGTTCGGGACTAGCATCAGATACGCAGTATTTT CSASSGLASDTQYF
TRBJ2-1 NA NA TRBV3-1 TGTGCCTCCAGCCCACTCGGAGGGCTAGCCTACTACAATGAGCAGTTCTTC CASSPLGGLAYYNEQFF
TRBJ2-3 NA NA TRBV12-3/TRBV12-4 TGTGCCAGCAGTTTAACCGGGACACTGGTTAGTGATACGCAGTATTTT CASSLTGTLVSDTQYF
TRBJ2-3 NA NA TRBV7-9 TGTGCCAGCTTTCGGACTGCGGATACGCAGTATTTT CASFRTADTQYF
TRBJ2-1 NA TRBD2 TRBV7-2 TGTGCCAGCAGCTTGGAGACTAGCCTCTACAATGAGCAGTTCTTC CASSLETSLYNEQFF
TRBJ2-7 few TRBD2 TRBV7-2 TGTGCCAGCAGCCGCACCCTGGGGCGGGAGACCTACGAGCAGTACTTC CASSRTLGRETYEQYF
TRBJ2-2 NA TRBD1 TRBV20-1 TGCAGTGCTAGAGCTAGGGGCCGGGACAGTTTGAACACCGGGGAGCTGTTTTTT CSARARGRDSLNTGELFF
TRBJ2-1 many TRBD2 TRBV29-1 TGCAGCGTTGAGGCGGCTAGCGGGAGGGGAAATGAGCAGTTCTTC CSVEAASGRGNEQFF
TRBJ2-4 few NA TRBV5-1 TGCGCCAGCACGCCCGGGGCAGAAGCCAAAAACATTCAGTACTTC CASTPGAEAKNIQYF
TRBJ2-1 few TRBD1 TRBV24-1 TGTGCCACCAGTGACGCCAGGGGGCTTGGTGTATACAATGAGCAGTTCTTC CATSDARGLGVYNEQFF
TRBJ1-1 many NA TRBV12-3/TRBV12-4 TGTGCCAGCAGCATGTCCAGGGAACCCACTGAAGCTTTCTTT CASSMSREPTEAFF
TRBJ2-1 few NA TRBV10-1 TGCGCCAGCAGTGAGTGGGGGGCAGGGGTCAATGAGCAGTTCTTC CASSEWGAGVNEQFF
TRBJ1-2 NA NA TRBV20-1 TGCAGTGCTAGTAGAAGGGATGGCTACACCTTC CSASRRDGYTF
TRBJ2-1 few NA TRBV29-1 TGCAGCGTTGACCACAGGGGGGGTAAGAAAGAGCAGTTCTTC CSVDHRGGKKEQFF